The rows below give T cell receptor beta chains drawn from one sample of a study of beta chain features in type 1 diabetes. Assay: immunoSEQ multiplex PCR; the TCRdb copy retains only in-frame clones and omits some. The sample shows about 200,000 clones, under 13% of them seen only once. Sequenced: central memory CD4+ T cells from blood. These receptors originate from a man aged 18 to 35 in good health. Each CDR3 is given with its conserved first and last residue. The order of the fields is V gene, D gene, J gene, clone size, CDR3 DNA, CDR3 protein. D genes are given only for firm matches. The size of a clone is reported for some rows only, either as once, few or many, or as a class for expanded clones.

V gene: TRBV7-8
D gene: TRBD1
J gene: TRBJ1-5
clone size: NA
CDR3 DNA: TGTGCCAGCAGCTACGGACAGGGCAGGAGACAGCCCCAGCATTTT
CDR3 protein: CASSYGQGRRQPQHF

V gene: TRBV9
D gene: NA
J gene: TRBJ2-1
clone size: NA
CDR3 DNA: TGTGCCAGCAACCGACAGGTCTCGAGCTCCTACAATGAGCAGTTCTTC
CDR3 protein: CASNRQVSSSYNEQFF

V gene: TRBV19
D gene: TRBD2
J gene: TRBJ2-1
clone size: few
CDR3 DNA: TGTGCCAGTAGTATGGCGGGGACTAGCGGAACTCGCCACAATGAGCAGTTCTTC
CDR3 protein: CASSMAGTSGTRHNEQFF

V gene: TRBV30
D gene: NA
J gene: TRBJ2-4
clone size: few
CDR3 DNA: TGTGCCTGGAGGAGAGTTTCGGGCGGACTAGCCAAAAACATTCAGTACTTC
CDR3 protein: CAWRRVSGGLAKNIQYF

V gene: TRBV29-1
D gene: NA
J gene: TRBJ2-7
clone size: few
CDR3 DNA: TGCAGCGTTGGCAGGGAAGGCTACGAGCAGTACTTC
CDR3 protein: CSVGREGYEQYF

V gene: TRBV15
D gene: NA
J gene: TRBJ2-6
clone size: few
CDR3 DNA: TGTGCCACCAGCAGAGAAAGAGGACAGATATCATCTGGGGCCAACGTCCTGACTTTC
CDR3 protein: CATSRERGQISSGANVLTF

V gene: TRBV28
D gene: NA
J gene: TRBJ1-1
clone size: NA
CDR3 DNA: TGTGCCAGCAGTTTTTCCCAACACGAGGGGTACACTGAAGCTTTCTTT
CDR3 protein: CASSFSQHEGYTEAFF

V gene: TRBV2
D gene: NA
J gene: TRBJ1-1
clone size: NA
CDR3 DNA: TGTGCCAGCAGTTTACAGGGCGGGGACACTGAAGCTTTCTTT
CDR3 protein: CASSLQGGDTEAFF

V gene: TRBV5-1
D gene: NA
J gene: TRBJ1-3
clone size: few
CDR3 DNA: TGCGCCAGCAGCTTACCCTCCTCTGGAAACACCATATATTTT
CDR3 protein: CASSLPSSGNTIYF

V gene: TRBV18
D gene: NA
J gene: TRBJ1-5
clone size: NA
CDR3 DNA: TGTGCCAGCTCAGGGGGGAATCAGCCCCAGCATTTT
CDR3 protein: CASSGGNQPQHF

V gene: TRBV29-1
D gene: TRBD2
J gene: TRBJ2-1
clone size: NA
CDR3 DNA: TGCAGCGTTGTTCCCAGCGGGAGGGCCCCCGCGTTGGATGAGCAGTTCTTC
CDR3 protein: CSVVPSGRAPALDEQFF

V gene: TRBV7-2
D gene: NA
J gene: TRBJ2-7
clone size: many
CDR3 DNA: TGTGCCAGCAGCTTTAAGCTAACCTACGAGCAGTACTTC
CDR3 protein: CASSFKLTYEQYF

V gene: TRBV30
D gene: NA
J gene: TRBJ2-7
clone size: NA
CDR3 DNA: TGTGCCTGGATGAAGAGCTCCTACGAGCAGTACTTC
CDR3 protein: CAWMKSSYEQYF

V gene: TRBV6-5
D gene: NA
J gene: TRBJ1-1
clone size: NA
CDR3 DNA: TGTGCCAGCAGTACTACAACAGGGCGCCCTGAAGCTTTCTTT
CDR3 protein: CASSTTTGRPEAFF

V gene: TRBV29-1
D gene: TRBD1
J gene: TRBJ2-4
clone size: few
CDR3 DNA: TGCAGCGTGATCCCGGGACAGGGAAACATTCAGTACTTC
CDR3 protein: CSVIPGQGNIQYF

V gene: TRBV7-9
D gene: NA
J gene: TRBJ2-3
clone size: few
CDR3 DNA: TGTGCCAGCAGCTTAACAGCGGGCCTCACAGATACGCAGTATTTT
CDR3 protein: CASSLTAGLTDTQYF

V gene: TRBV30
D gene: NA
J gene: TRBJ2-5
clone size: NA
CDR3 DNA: TGTGCCTGGAGTGTATCGGGGGCGGAGACCCAGTACTTC
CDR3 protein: CAWSVSGAETQYF

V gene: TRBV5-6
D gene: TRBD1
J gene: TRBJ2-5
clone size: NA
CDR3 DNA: TGTGCCAGCAGCTTGGGGACAGGGGTCCAAGAGACCCAGTACTTC
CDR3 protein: CASSLGTGVQETQYF

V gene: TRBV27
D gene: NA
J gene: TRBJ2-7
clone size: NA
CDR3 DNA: TGTGCCAGCAAACGTTGGGGTGAGGGGGAGGGATCCTACGAGCAGTACTTC
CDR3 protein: CASKRWGEGEGSYEQYF

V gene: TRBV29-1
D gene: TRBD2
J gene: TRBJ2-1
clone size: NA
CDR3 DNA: TGCAGCGTTGCCGGGGCGGGAGGGCCGGTTGAGCAGTTCTTC
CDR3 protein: CSVAGAGGPVEQFF

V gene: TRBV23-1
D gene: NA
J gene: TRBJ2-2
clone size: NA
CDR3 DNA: TGCGCCAGCAGTCAATCCGCCAGGGGCATGAACACCGGGGAGCTGTTTTTT
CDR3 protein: CASSQSARGMNTGELFF

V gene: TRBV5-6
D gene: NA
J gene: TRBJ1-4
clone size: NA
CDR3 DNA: TGTGCCAGCAGCTTGCCAGGGGCTGAAAAACTGTTTTTT
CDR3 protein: CASSLPGAEKLFF

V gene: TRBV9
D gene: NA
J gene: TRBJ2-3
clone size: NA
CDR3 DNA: TGTGCCAGCAGCGTAGGGACTACCCCTAGCACAGATACGCAGTATTTT
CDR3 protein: CASSVGTTPSTDTQYF

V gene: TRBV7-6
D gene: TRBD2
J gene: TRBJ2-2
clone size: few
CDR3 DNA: TGTGCCAGCAGCCGCGGGTTAGCGGGAGTCACCGGGGAGCTGTTTTTT
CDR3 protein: CASSRGLAGVTGELFF

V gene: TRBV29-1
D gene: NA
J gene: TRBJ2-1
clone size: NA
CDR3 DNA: TGCAGCGTCCCCCAGGGGGGAACTGGGGCCAATGAGCAGTTCTTC
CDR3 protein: CSVPQGGTGANEQFF

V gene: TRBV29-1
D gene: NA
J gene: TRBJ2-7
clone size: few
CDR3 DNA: TGCAGCGTTGAACGGAGGGCAGGGGTTTACCACGAGCAGTACTTC
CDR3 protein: CSVERRAGVYHEQYF

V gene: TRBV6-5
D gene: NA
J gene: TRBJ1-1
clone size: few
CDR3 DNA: TGTGCCAGCAGTTACGATGGGGGAAGCATGAACACTGAAGCTTTCTTT
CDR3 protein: CASSYDGGSMNTEAFF

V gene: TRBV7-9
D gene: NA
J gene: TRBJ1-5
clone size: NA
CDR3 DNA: TGTGCCAGCAGCTTAGCAGGGAATAGCAATCAGCCCCAGCATTTT
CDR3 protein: CASSLAGNSNQPQHF

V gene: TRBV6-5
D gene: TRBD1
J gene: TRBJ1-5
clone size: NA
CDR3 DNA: TGTGCCAGCAGTCCGTGGACAGGGAATCAGCCCCAGCATTTT
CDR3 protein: CASSPWTGNQPQHF

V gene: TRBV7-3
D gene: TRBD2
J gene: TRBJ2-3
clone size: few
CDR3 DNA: TGTGCCAGCAGCTCGAGACTAGCGGGAGTACTGGGCACAGATACGCAGTATTTT
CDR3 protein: CASSSRLAGVLGTDTQYF

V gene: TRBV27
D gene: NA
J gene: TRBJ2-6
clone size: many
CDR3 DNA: TGTGCCAGCGGGTACGGGTCTGGGGCCAACGTCCTGACTTTC
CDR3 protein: CASGYGSGANVLTF

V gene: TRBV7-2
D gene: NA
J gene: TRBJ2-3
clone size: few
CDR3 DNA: TGTGCCAGCAGCTTATCCAGCGGGAGCACAGATACGCAGTATTTT
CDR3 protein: CASSLSSGSTDTQYF

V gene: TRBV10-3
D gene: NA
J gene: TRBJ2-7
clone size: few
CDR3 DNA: TGTGCCATTAGAAATAGTGGCAGCACCTACGAGCAGTACTTC
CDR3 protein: CAIRNSGSTYEQYF

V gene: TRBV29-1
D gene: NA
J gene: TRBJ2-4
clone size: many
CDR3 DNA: TGCAGCGTAGAGGACGTACTAGCCAAAAACATTCAGTACTTC
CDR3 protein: CSVEDVLAKNIQYF

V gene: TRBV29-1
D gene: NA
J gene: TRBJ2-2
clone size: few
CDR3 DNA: TGCAGCGCGGGGAGGTTGGCCGGGGAGCTGTTTTTT
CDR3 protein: CSAGRLAGELFF

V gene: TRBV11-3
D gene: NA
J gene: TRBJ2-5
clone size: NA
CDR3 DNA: TGTGCCAGCAGCTTAGGGGAGGACCTACAAGAGACCCAGTACTTC
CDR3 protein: CASSLGEDLQETQYF

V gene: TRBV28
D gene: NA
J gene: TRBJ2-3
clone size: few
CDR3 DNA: TGTGCCAGCAGGGTCGGCCCTCAGAGGGGCACAGATACGCAGTATTTT
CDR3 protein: CASRVGPQRGTDTQYF

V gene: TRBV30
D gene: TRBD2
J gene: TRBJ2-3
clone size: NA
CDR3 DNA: TGTGCCTGGAGTGGTGGTAGCGGGAGGGTATATACGCAGTATTTT
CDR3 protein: CAWSGGSGRVYTQYF

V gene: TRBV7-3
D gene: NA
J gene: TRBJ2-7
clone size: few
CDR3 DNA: TGTGCCAGCAGCTTAAATCAGGGCTCCGAGCAGTACTTC
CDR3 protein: CASSLNQGSEQYF

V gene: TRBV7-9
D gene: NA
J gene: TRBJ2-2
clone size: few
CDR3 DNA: TGTGCCAGCAGCTTAGGAAGTCGCGGGGAGCTGTTTTTT
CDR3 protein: CASSLGSRGELFF

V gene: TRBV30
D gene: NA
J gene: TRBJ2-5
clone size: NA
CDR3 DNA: TGTGCCTGGAGTGTACTGGGGGGAGAGACCCAGTACTTC
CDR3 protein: CAWSVLGGETQYF

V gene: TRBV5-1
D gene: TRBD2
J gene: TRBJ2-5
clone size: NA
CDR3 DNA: TGCGCCAGCAGCGGACTAGCGGCTGACCAAGAGACCCAGTACTTC
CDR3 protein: CASSGLAADQETQYF

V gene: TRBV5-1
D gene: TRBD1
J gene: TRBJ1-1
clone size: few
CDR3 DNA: TGCGCCAGCAGCTTGGAGGGACAGTTCACTGAAGCTTTCTTT
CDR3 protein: CASSLEGQFTEAFF

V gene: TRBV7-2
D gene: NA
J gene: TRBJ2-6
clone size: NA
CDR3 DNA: TGTGCCAGCAGCTTAGCTGGGGCCAACGTCCTGACTTTC
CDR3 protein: CASSLAGANVLTF

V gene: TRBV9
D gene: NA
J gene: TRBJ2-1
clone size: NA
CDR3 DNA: TGTGCCAGCAGCGTAGTTGGGTCCAATGAGCAGTTCTTC
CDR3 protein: CASSVVGSNEQFF

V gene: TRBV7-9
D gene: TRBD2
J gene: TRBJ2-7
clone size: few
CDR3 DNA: TGTGCCAGCAGCTTAGTTGGTAGCGGGGGCTACGAGCAGTACTTC
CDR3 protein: CASSLVGSGGYEQYF

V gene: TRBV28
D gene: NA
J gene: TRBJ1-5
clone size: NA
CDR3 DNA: TGTGCCAGCAGGATGGGACCGGTCATCAAGCCCCAGCATTTT
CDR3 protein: CASRMGPVIKPQHF

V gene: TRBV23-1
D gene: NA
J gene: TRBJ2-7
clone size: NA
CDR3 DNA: TGCGCCAGCAGTCAATCGGTCCGGAGAAGAGAGCAGTACTTC
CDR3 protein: CASSQSVRRREQYF

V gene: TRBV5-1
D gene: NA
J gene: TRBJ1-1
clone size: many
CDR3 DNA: TGCGCCAGCCACGCAATGCCCGCCGGGAACACTGAAGCTTTCTTT
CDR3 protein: CASHAMPAGNTEAFF